Detailed here is one TCR beta chain. Its antigen is currently not known. No per-base quality is available; no much larger clone lies one base away. The CDR3 has 17 amino acids, counting the end cysteine and phenylalanine. Here the CDR3 DNA is all that survives: 51 bases in frame from base 1. At the junction V is shortened by 0 bases and J by 6 bases, with 19 bases in between. The germline V gene (reference sequence) gives CDR1 as PRHDT and CDR2 as FYEKMQ. Around 2 micrograms of genomic DNA were extracted from cryopreserved PBMCs for TCR beta library preparation. Longitudinal blood samples from CLL patients on ibrutinib monotherapy were analyzed using high-throughput TCR beta sequencing. Patients were enrolled in a phase 2 open-label single-center ibrutinib monotherapy trial. The data belong to a study of cytotoxic CD8 clonotypes in ibrutinib-treated CLL (dated by TCRdb to the early 2020s). With respect to the entire study: The cohort had over ten relapsed/refractory and around 14 treatment-naive patients; fewer than 18 were IGHV unmutated. Partial responses were observed in roughly 25 patients and complete responses in 2; after a median follow-up of around 68 months, remission was maintained in approximately 15 patients and progression was observed in around twelve. Response samples were obtained after a median of 12 months of treatment, with a range of about 6 to 40 months. Samples averaged around 280,000 productive templates and 94,082 productive rearrangements. Of the 90 or so participants in the trial, 26 had longitudinal samples available. Cryopreserved peripheral blood mononuclear cells were collected at three points: before therapy, at response, and at either sustained remission or disease progression.

Each clonotype received, on average, approximately 9.9x coverage in deep resolution sequencing performed on a MiSeq, where the target depth lay between 1 in 1 million and 1 in 200,000 T cells. TCR beta libraries were generated with the immunoSEQ hsTCRB Kit. The authors' pipeline ran thus. ImmunoSEQ Data Assistant and ImmunoSEQ Analyzer were used for data analysis, and V, D and J genes were assigned according to IMGT definitions. Clonality, which ranges from 0 to 1, was calculated as one minus the normalized Shannon entropy of productive rearrangement frequencies. Only overrepresented clonotypes making up at least 0.05% of the repertoire of each patient were included in the public clonotype analysis. Repertoires from about a dozen age-matched healthy donors in immuneACCESS were used as clonality controls. What TCRdb holds here is the immuneACCESS table cut down to in-frame rearrangements. Part of the clones is not present; checked against another copy, under half of the missing clones reflect an unresolved V gene, and the others are unexplained. That table is the source of V, J and clone size, and D and trimming were worked out from the DNA. The sample table lists approximately 330,000 clones, around four fifths of them with a count of one. Over 5% of the sample is in the top ten clones.

Results the study describes overall, beyond this receptor: Public clonotypes were rare and either shrank or stayed stable during treatment, and the rise in clonality at ibrutinib response reflected expansion of private clonotypes. Baseline clonality exceeded that of age-matched healthy donors and correlated strongly with circulating CD8+ T-cell counts. Sustained-remission and progressing patients did not have matched sampling times, and lymph node repertoires were not examined. An increase in clonality was observed at ibrutinib response, with clonality remaining stable during sustained remission and falling back toward baseline at progression.

This TCR came from a human donor with chronic lymphocytic leukemia. The V and J genes are TRBV13 and TRBJ2-3; the best D guess is TRBD1, with 6 bases matching. The sequenced sample was PBMCs, obtained before ibrutinib treatment. In nucleotides, the sequence is TGTGCCAGCAGCTTAGGAACAGGGACCAGTTGGGTCGATACGCAGTATTTT. Translation gives CASSLGTGTSWVDTQYF.